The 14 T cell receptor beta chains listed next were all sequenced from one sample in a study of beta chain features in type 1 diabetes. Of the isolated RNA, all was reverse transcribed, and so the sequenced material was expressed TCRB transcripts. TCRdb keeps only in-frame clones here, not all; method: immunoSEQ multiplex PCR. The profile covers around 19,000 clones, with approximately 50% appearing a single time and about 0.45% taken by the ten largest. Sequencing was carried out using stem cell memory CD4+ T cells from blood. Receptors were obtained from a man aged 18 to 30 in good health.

CDR3 sequence reads: CSVEDYSASGTQYF. CDR3 DNA: TGCAGCGTTGAAGATTATTCCGCGTCGGGTACCCAGTACTTC. The chain recombines TRBV29-1 with TRBJ2-5; D gene ambiguous. Germline V lookup: CDR1 SQVTM, CDR2 ANQGSEA. CDR3 length: 14 amino acids. V was trimmed by 0 bases and J by 8 bases, leaving 16 bases between them.

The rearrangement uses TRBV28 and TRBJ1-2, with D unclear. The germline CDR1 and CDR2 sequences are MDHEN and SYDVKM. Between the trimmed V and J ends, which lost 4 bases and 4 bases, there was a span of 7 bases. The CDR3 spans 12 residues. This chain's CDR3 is CASSSSIYGYTF. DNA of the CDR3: TGTGCCAGCAGTTCGAGCATCTATGGCTACACCTTC.

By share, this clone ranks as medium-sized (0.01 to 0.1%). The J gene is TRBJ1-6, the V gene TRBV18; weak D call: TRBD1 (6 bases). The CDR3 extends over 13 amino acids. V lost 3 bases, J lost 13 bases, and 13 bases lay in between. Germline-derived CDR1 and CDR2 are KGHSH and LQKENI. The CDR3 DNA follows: TGTGCCAGCTCACCGAACAGGGAATTGCCCCTCCACTTT. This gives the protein CASSPNRELPLHF.

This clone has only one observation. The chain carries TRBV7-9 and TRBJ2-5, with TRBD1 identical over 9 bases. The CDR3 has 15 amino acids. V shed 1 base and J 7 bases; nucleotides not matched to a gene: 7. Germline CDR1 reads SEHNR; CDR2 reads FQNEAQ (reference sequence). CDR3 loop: CASSLGRTGDVTQYF. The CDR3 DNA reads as TGTGCCAGCAGCTTAGGCCGGACAGGGGATGTGACCCAGTACTTC.

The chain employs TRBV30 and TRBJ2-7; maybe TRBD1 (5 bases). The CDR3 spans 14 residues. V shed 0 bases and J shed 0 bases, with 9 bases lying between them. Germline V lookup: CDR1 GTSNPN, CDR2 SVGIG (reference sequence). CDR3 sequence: CAWSVFGHSYEQYF. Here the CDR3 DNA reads TGTGCCTGGAGTGTATTTGGACACTCCTACGAGCAGTACTTC.

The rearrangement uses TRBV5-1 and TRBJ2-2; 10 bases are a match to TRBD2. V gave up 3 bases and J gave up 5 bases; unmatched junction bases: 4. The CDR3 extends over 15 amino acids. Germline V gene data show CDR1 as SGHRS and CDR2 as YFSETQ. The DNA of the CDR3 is TGCGCCAGCAGCTGGGGACTAGCGACTACCGGGGAGCTGTTTTTT. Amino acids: CASSWGLATTGELFF.

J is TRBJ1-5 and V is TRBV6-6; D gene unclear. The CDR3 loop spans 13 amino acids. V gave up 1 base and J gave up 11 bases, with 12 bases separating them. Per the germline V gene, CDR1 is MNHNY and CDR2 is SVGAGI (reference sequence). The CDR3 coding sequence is TGTGCCAGCAGTTACTATGGACGGGAAGCCCAGCATTTT. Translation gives CASSYYGREAQHF.

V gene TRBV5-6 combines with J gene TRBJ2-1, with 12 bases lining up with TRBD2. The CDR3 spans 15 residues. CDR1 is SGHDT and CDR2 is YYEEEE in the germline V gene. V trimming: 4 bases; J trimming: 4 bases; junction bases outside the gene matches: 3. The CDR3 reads CASSLAGGTYNEQFF. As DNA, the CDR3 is TGTGCCAGCAGCCTAGCGGGAGGGACTTACAATGAGCAGTTCTTC.

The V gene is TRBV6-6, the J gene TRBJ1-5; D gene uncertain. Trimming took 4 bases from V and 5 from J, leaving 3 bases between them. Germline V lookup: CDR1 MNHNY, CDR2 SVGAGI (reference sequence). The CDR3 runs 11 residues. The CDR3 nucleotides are TGTGCCAGCAGTTCCGATCAGCCCCAGCATTTT. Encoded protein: CASSSDQPQHF.

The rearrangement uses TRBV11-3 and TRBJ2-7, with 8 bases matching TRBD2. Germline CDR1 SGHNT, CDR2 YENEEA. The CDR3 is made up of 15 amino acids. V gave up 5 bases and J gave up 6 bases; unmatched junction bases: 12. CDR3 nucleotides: TGTGCCAGCAGCCCAGCGGCAGCGGGAGCGGTCGAGCAGTACTTC. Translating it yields CASSPAAAGAVEQYF.

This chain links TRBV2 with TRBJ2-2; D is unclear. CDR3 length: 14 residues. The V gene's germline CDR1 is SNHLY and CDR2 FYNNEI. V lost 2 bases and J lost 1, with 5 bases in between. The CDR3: CASSELRNTGELFF. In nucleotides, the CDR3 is TGTGCCAGCAGTGAACTCAGGAACACCGGGGAGCTGTTTTTT.

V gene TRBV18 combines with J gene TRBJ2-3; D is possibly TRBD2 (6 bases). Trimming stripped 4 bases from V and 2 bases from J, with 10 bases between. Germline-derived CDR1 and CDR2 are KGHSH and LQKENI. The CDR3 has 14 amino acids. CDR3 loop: CASSRREITDTQYF. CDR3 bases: TGTGCCAGCTCACGCCGGGAGATCACAGATACGCAGTATTTT.

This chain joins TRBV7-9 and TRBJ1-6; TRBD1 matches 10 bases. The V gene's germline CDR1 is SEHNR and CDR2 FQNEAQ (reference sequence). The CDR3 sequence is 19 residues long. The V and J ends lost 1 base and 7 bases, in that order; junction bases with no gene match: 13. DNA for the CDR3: TGTGCCAGCAGCTTAGACCCGACAGGGGGCCTCCCTATGAATTCACCCCTCCACTTT. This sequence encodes CASSLDPTGGLPMNSPLHF.

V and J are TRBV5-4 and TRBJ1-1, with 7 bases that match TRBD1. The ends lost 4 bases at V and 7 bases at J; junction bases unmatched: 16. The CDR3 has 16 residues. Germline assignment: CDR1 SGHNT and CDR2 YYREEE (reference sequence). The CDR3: CASSLEIQGNGGEAFF. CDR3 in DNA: TGTGCCAGCAGCCTAGAAATACAGGGGAATGGTGGTGAAGCTTTCTTT.